This T cell receptor beta chain was captured by sequencing in a study of shared clonotypes between healthy human individuals (dated by TCRdb to about 2020). For the wider study: A couple of women and a few men aged 18 to 49 years were included in the cohort. Per donor, leukapheresis produced somewhere between about 0.94 and 9.5 billion PBMCs. To increase sequencing depth and limit assay-specific biases, TCR repertoire library preparation and sequencing were carried out by different laboratories using diverse techniques. To estimate repertoire size and how much clonotypes are shared between individuals, the study performed deep sequencing of blood TCR repertoires from about five healthy adults. Per donor, three plates each were used for CD4 naive and CD4 memory, two for CD8 naive, and one for CD8 memory.

Using the deep immunoSEQ assay, TCR CDR3 regions were amplified from genomic DNA by multiplex PCR. For each cell subset, the extracted genomic DNA was distributed evenly across all wells of several immunoSEQ 96-well plates, and each plate served as one replicate. For sorted subsets, around 200 ng genomic DNA, equal to 30,000 to 35,000 T cell genomes, was loaded into each replicate PCR. Purified libraries were quantified with a Qubit 3.0 fluorometer, sized on a Bioanalyzer 2100, and re-quantified with the KAPA Library Quantification kit. Each immunoSEQ 96-well plate was sequenced on its own single-read 150-cycle Illumina NextSeq 550 flow cell. On the authors' methods: The immunoSEQ output contained only junctional sequences without quality scores, so filtering could not match that applied to full-length reads. To assign V/J genes and CDR3, sequences were annotated against IMGT germline references using PyIR, a Python wrapper for IgBLAST v1.9. Reads with weak V/J assignments (E-value above 1e-6), missing CDR3, stop codons, out-of-frame junctions, or ambiguous translated residues were removed. V3J clonotypes were defined as sequences sharing an identical inferred V gene, J gene, and CDR3 amino acid sequence. Percentage overlap between repertoires was computed as shared unique clonotypes divided by the size of the smaller repertoire. Three approaches were used to assess repertoire richness: RTK rarefaction, the Chao1 estimator, and Recon v2.1 estimates of unobserved clonotypes. Generation probabilities for all TCRbeta clonotypes obtained by the gDNA method from a handful of donors were computed using OLGA. Drawn from immuneACCESS, this table holds only the in-frame rearrangements with V and J called that TCRdb kept. Clones are partly lost; checked studies trace under half to an unresolved V gene and leave the rest unexplained. V and J calls and clone size are those listed in that table; D and trimming were worked out from the DNA. The sample table shows about 1,500,000 clones, and around 95% are seen once. Roughly 1.2% of the sample comes from the top ten.

Findings and caveats that apply to the study as a whole: About 4.5% of naive CD4, 3.5% of naive CD8, approximately 2.2% of memory CD4, and around 0.4% of memory CD8 clonotypes were shared across four donors. Compared with non-shared clonotypes, the clonotypes found in all four sorted-subset donors had higher generation probabilities. Pairwise subsampling indicated that sequencing depth was expected to affect the degree of clonotype sharing among donors. Incomplete sequencing was indicated by rarefaction of sorted-subset datasets, despite the large sequencing depth. Sampling was restricted to blood, and TCR repertoires in tissue are likely to differ from TCR repertoires in blood. The genetic and exposure-history diversity represented was limited by the small number of donors. Larger estimated clonotype richness was generally found for naive subsets than for memory subsets.

The V end loses 4 bases and the J end loses 0 bases, and a stretch of 7 bases separates them. The CDR3 has 14 amino acids, counting the end cysteine and phenylalanine. Only the CDR3 region is kept as DNA, spanning 42 bases read in frame from base 1. CDR1 and CDR2 are drawn from the germline V gene: SGHRS, YFSETQ. The sample holds one count of this clone. No cognate antigen has been identified for it. No base-level quality is on record; no much larger clone is a single base apart. Healthy HIV-negative adults with no recently reported acute infections or vaccinations were included as donors. Every donor was a Caucasian adult living in Nashville, Tennessee, USA. CD4+ T cells were enriched by magnetic negative selection; naive cells were then positively selected on CD45RA, and the negative fraction formed the memory subset. Blood was collected by leukapheresis, and PBMCs were isolated by Ficoll-Histopaque density gradient centrifugation and then cryopreserved in liquid nitrogen vapor phase. Analytical flow cytometry was used to check the purity and quantity of each magnetically sorted T cell population. Each sorted fraction had its genomic DNA isolated and then quantified by UV absorbance on a Nanodrop 2000c.

The receptor comes from a man younger than 40 in good health. The sequencing sample was made of naive CD4+ T cells sorted from blood. Explained via the paper, the cell subset or site label denotes: CD45RA+ positively selected. This receptor chain uses TRBV5-1 and TRBJ2-2; the D gene cannot be resolved reliably. The CDR3 loop reads CASSPGSNTGELFF. The nucleotide sequence reads as follows: TGCGCCAGCAGCCCCGGGTCGAACACCGGGGAGCTGTTTTTT.